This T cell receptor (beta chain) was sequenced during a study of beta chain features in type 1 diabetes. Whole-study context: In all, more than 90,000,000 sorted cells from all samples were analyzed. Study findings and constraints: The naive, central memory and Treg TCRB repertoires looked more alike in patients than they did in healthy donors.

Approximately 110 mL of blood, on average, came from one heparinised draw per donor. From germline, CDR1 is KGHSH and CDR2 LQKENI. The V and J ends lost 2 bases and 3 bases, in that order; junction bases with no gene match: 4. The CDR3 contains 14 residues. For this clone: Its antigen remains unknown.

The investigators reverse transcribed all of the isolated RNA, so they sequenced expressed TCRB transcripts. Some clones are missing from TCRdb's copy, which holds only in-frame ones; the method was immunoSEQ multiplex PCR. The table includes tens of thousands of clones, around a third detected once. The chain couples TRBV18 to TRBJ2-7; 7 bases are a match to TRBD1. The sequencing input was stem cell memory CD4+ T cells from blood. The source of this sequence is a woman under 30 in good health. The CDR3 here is CASSPSGQDYEQYF. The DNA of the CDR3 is TGTGCCAGCTCACCATCTGGACAGGACTACGAGCAGTACTTC.